This T cell receptor (beta chain) was sequenced for a study of blood T cell repertoires in COVID-19. Across the study: The samples span acute and convalescent COVID-19 from the United States, Italy and Spain. From T cells, B-cell-depleted T cells, or PBMCs came the material, which was cDNA or gDNA.

Per the authors' pipeline: Amplification with reference gene primers provided the estimates of nucleated cell counts. Assay used: immunoSEQ multiplex PCR; TCRdb lists only in-frame clones, some missing. V and J calls and clone size are given by that table; D and trimming were obtained from the DNA. The sample lists roughly 61,000 clones, about 75% occurring once. Germline lookup yields CDR1 SGHRS and CDR2 YFSETQ. The V end was cut by 2 bases, the J end by 4 bases, with 10 bases between. The CDR3 spans 15 residues. The study recruited exposed participants who had met a COVID-19 case within 2 weeks before entry. This clone was recorded only once.

The chain links TRBV5-1 to TRBJ2-6; D unclear. Sequenced material: PBMCs or T cells enriched from blood (not recorded which). This TCR derives from a woman aged 55-69 years who had been exposed to COVID-19. Written as DNA, the CDR3 is TGCGCCAGCAGCTTTGTCCTATCCGGGGCCAACGTCCTGACTTTC. Amino acids: CASSFVLSGANVLTF.